What follows is one T cell receptor beta chain and its context. V was pared by 0 bases and J by 6 bases, with 4 bases of the junction left unmatched. CDR1 and CDR2 (germline): KGHSH, LQKENI. The CDR3 is 15 residues long. Measured with immunoSEQ multiplex PCR; TCRdb has only the in-frame clones, and not every one. The sample lists some 200,000 clones, more than 70% occurring once. The data stem from a study of blood T cell repertoires in COVID-19. On the study more broadly: T cells, B-cell-depleted T cells, or PBMCs supplied cDNA or gDNA.

This receptor was obtained from a man aged 35 to 55 with active or convalescent COVID-19. What was sequenced was peripheral blood. The chain couples TRBV18 to TRBJ2-4; 8 bases are shared with TRBD1. The CDR3 loop reads CASSPPTGGGNIQYF. CDR3 DNA sequence: TGTGCCAGCTCACCACCAACAGGGGGTGGAAACATTCAGTACTTC.